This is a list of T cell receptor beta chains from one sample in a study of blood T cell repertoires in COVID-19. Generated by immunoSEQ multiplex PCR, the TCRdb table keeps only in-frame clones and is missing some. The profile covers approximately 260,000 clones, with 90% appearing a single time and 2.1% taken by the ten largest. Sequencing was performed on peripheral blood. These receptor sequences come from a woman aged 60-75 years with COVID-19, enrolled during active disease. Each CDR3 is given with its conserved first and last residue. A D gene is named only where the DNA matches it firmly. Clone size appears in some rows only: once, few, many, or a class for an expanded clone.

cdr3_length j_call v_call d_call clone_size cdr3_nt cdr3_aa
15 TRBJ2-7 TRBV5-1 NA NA TGCGCCAGCAGATTCCGACAGAAGGGGACCTACGAGCAGTACTTC CASRFRQKGTYEQYF
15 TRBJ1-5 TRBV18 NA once TGTGCCAGCTCACCCCTAGACAGTTTCAATCAGCCCCAGCATTTT CASSPLDSFNQPQHF
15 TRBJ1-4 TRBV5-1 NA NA TGCGCCAGCAGCTTGCAAAGGGGAACTAATGAAAAACTGTTTTTT CASSLQRGTNEKLFF
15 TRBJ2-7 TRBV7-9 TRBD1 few TGTGCCAGCAGCTTCTCCCGGACAGGGGGCGACGAGCAGTACTTC CASSFSRTGGDEQYF
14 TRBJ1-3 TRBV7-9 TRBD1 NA TGTGCCAGCAGCTTAGCGGAACAGGGGGGCACCATATATTTT CASSLAEQGGTIYF
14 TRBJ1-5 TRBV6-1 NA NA TGTGCCAGCAGTGACAGATTTAGCAATCAGCCCCAGCATTTT CASSDRFSNQPQHF
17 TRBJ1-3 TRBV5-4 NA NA TGTGCCAGCAGCTTGGAACCCACGACAGGCTCTGGAAACACCATATATTTT CASSLEPTTGSGNTIYF
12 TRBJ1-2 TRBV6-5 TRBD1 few TGTGCCAGCAGGGGACAGAACTATGGCTACACCTTC CASRGQNYGYTF
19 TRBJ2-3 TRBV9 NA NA TGTGCCAGCAGCGTAGCGGCCCGGGTGGAGGGGGCGCCTGTAGATACGCAGTATTTT CASSVAARVEGAPVDTQYF
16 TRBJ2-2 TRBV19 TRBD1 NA TGTGCCAGTAGAGTGGACGGGACAGGGAACACCGGGGAGCTGTTTTTT CASRVDGTGNTGELFF
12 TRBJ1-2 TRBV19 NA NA TGTGCCAGTGGAGGACTCACCTATGGCTACACCTTC CASGGLTYGYTF
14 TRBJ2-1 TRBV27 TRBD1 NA TGTGCCAGCAGTTCGACAGGGAGCTACAATGAGCAGTTCTTC CASSSTGSYNEQFF
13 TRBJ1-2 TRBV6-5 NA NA TGTGCCAGCAGTTACCCGCAGGGGCGAAGCTACACCTTC CASSYPQGRSYTF
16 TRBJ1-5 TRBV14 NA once TGTGCCAGCAGCCAAGATCTTGCGGCTAGCAATCAGCCCCAGCATTTT CASSQDLAASNQPQHF
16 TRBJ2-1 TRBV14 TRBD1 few TGTGCCAGCAGCCGGAAAGGGACAGGTAGGGACAATGAGCAGTTCTTC CASSRKGTGRDNEQFF
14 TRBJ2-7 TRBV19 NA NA TGTGCCAGTAGTATGCAGGGGATCTCCTACGAGCAGTACTTC CASSMQGISYEQYF
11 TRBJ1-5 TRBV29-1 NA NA TGCAGCGTTGGCTCGGATCAGCCCCAGCATTTT CSVGSDQPQHF
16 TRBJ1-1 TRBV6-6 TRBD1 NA TGTGCCAGCAGTTACTCCCCGGACAGGTTCAACACTGAAGCTTTCTTT CASSYSPDRFNTEAFF
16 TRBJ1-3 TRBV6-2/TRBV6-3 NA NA TGTGCCAGCAGTCCGTCAGGCGGGGGTTCTGGAAACACCATATATTTT CASSPSGGGSGNTIYF
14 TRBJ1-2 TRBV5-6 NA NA TGTGCCAGCGTCCCCGGGGGTCCTAACTATGGCTACACCTTC CASVPGGPNYGYTF
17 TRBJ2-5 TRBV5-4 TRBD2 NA TGTGCCAGCAGCCAGGGACTAGCGGGGGCTATACAAGAGACCCAGTACTTC CASSQGLAGAIQETQYF
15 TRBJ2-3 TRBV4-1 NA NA TGCGCCAGCAGCCAAGATTCTTACTCAACAGATACGCAGTATTTT CASSQDSYSTDTQYF
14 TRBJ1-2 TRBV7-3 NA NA TGTGCCAGCAGCTTAGTCGGGTCTAACTATGGCTACACCTTC CASSLVGSNYGYTF
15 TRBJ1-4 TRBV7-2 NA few TGTGCCAGCAGCTTAGGTAGCGTAACTAATGAAAAACTGTTTTTT CASSLGSVTNEKLFF
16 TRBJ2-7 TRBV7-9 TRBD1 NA TGTGCCAGCAGCCCAAAGACAGGGGTCGAAACCTACGAGCAGTACTTC CASSPKTGVETYEQYF
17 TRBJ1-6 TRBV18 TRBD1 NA TGTGCCAGCTCACCACCCGGACAGGGGGCGCGGAATTCACCCCTCCACTTT CASSPPGQGARNSPLHF
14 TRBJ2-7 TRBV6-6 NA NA TGTGCCAGCAGTTACGAACAGGTGGCCTACGAGCAGTACTTC CASSYEQVAYEQYF
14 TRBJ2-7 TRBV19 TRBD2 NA TGTGCCAGTAGCTCTAGCGGGAGCTCCTACGAGCAGTACTTC CASSSSGSSYEQYF
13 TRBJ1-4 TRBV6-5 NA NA TGTGCCAGCAAGCGGGGATCTAAGGGAAAACTGTTTTTT CASKRGSKGKLFF
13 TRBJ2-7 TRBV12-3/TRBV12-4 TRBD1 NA TGTGCCAGCAGTTTGGACAGGGCGTACGAGCAGTACTTC CASSLDRAYEQYF
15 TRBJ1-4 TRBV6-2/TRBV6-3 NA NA TGTGCCAGCAGTCTCGCGGGGGGGGTAAATGAAAAACTGTTTTTT CASSLAGGVNEKLFF
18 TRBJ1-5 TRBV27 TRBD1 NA TGTGCCAGCAGTTTCTCGCCCGGACAGGGCCATAGCAATCAGCCCCAGCATTTT CASSFSPGQGHSNQPQHF
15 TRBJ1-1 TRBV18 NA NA TGTGCCAGCTCACTACGAACAGGGATGGACACTGAAGCTTTCTTT CASSLRTGMDTEAFF
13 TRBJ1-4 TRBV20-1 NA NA TGCAGTGCGAGTAACTTCGGCGGTGAAAAACTGTTTTTT CSASNFGGEKLFF
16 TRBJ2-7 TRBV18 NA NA TGTGCCAGCTCACCACCGGCCGGAGGAGGGCGAGGCGAGCAGTACTTC CASSPPAGGGRGEQYF
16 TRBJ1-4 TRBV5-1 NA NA TGCGCCAGCAGCTTGGCCGGGGGGCTTGGTAATGAAAAACTGTTTTTT CASSLAGGLGNEKLFF
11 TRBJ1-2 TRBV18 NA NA TGTGCCAGCTCACCCCTACAGGGCTACACCTTC CASSPLQGYTF
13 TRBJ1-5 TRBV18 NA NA TGTGCCAGCCAGACAGTCCGGAATCAGCCCCAGCATTTT CASQTVRNQPQHF
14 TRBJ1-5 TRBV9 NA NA TGTGCCAGCAGCGCAGGGTCGGGCAATCAGCCCCAGCATTTT CASSAGSGNQPQHF
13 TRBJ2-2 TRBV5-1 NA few TGCGCCAGCAGCTTGGATAGCACCGGGGAGCTGTTTTTT CASSLDSTGELFF
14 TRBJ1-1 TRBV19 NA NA TGTGCCAGTAGCCCAACAGACCGTTACACTGAAGCTTTCTTT CASSPTDRYTEAFF
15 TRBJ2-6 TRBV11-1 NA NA TGTGCCAGCAGTCCCGACAGCTCTGGGGCCAACGTCCTGACTTTC CASSPDSSGANVLTF
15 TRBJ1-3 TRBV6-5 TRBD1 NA TGTGCCAGCAGGGCCCCGACAGGGGCCGGAAACACCATATATTTT CASRAPTGAGNTIYF